The 32 T cell receptor beta chains given below trace back to one sample, sequenced in a study of shared clonotypes between healthy human individuals. Profiling relied on immunoSEQ multiplex PCR, and the TCRdb table lists in-frame clones only, not all of them. The sample yields some 2.1 million clones, about 95% seen once. Naive CD8 cells lacked CD45RO, underwent positive selection for CCR7 and left out terminally differentiated effector memory CD45RA+ cells. Material: naive CD8+ T cells sorted from blood. These receptors were obtained from a man between 18 and 35 years old in good health.

The chain combines TRBV27 with TRBJ2-3; 9 bases map to TRBD2. After removal of 4 bases from V and 3 bases from J, the junction contained 5 bases not matched to a gene. This CDR3 has 15 residues. The germline V gene encodes CDR1 MNHEY and CDR2 SMNVEV (reference sequence). This CDR3 reads CASSSGTSRTDTQYF. The CDR3 coding sequence is TGTGCCAGCAGTTCGGGGACTAGCAGAACAGATACGCAGTATTTT.

This chain joins TRBV2 and TRBJ2-2; D uncertain. Trimming removed 6 bases from V and 3 bases from J, with 8 bases in between. In germline, CDR1 is SNHLY, CDR2 FYNNEI. The CDR3 contains 13 residues. In DNA, the CDR3 is TGTGCCAGCAGCCTGGGATACACCGGGGAGCTGTTTTTT. Protein: CASSLGYTGELFF.

This clone was seen once. V and J are TRBV6-1 and TRBJ1-1, with 8 nucleotides matching TRBD1. The CDR3 has 15 amino acids. Trimming removed 6 bases from V and 0 bases from J; junction bases left unmatched: 6. In germline, CDR1 is MNHNS, CDR2 SASEGT. The CDR3 DNA reads as TGTGCCAGCAGCGACAGGGGCCGCATGAACACTGAAGCTTTCTTT. Encoded protein: CASSDRGRMNTEAFF.

J is TRBJ1-1 and V is TRBV7-9; 7 nucleotides agree with TRBD1. This CDR3 spans 12 amino acids. V dropped 5 bases and J dropped 8; count of bases not matched to a gene: 5. The V gene's germline CDR1 is SEHNR and CDR2 FQNEAQ (reference sequence). The CDR3 region has the DNA TGTGCCAGCAGCCCCGTGGACAGGGAAGCTTTCTTT. Amino acid sequence: CASSPVDREAFF. Looking up the rest from reference TRBV7-9 and TRBJ1-1 gives the full variable domain: DTGVSQNPRHKITKRGQNVTFRCDPISEHNRLYWYRQTLGQGPEFLTYFQNEAQLEKSRLLSDRFSAERPKGSFSTLEIQRTEQGDSAMYLCASSPVDREAFFGQGTRLTVV.

The V call is TRBV4-1, the J call TRBJ1-4; no clear D. V was shortened by 1 base and J by 8 bases, with 26 bases between the two germline ends. The CDR3 spans 19 residues. Germline V gives CDR1 MGHRA, CDR2 YSYEKL. Written as DNA, the CDR3 is TGCGCCAGCAGCCAAGGGTCAGCGGCGGTTGAGCCCCATAGGGAAAAACTGTTTTTT. This gives the protein CASSQGSAAVEPHREKLFF.

The chain employs TRBV10-3 and TRBJ2-5; TRBD2 aligns across 10 bases. The CDR3 covers 18 residues. V was clipped by 0 bases and J by 0 bases; unmatched bases: 7. Germline CDR1 ENHRY, CDR2 SYGVKD. CDR3 DNA: TGTGCCATCAGTGAGTCGATAGCGGGGGGCCAGAACCAAGAGACCCAGTACTTC. It is translated as CAISESIAGGQNQETQYF.

V is TRBV13 and J is TRBJ2-3; 8 nucleotides match TRBD1. Trimming removed 6 bases from V and 5 bases from J; junction bases left unmatched: 13. The CDR3 spans 16 residues. The V gene's germline CDR1 is PRHDT and CDR2 FYEKMQ (reference sequence). The CDR3 sequence: CASRALGGQGEDTQYF. The DNA of the CDR3 is TGTGCCAGCAGGGCCCTTGGAGGACAGGGAGAAGATACGCAGTATTTT.

The V call is TRBV7-6, the J call TRBJ2-3; weak D call: TRBD2 (6 bases). The CDR3 extends over 17 amino acids. The germline CDR1 and CDR2 sequences are SGHVS and FNYEAQ. Deletions cut 3 bases from V and 1 base from J, with 17 bases between. The CDR3 loop reads CASSFSPRLGGTDTQYF. DNA of the CDR3: TGTGCCAGCAGCTTCTCCCCTAGACTAGGCGGCACAGATACGCAGTATTTT.

V is TRBV7-9 and J is TRBJ2-2, with no clear D. This CDR3 has 13 amino acids. The V and J ends lost 2 bases and 6 bases respectively, with 7 bases between them. Germline V gives CDR1 SEHNR, CDR2 FQNEAQ (reference sequence). The CDR3 DNA sequence: TGTGCCAGCAGCTTAACAAGAGCCGGGGAGCTGTTTTTT. Translating gives CASSLTRAGELFF.

CDR3 coding DNA: TGCAGTGCAGAGGGGGAGACCCAGTACTTC. Protein sequence: CSAEGETQYF. The chain links TRBV20-1 to TRBJ2-5, with D perhaps given as TRBD1 or TRBD2 (5 bases each). CDR1 and CDR2 from the germline V gene are DFQATT and SNEGSKA (reference sequence). The CDR3 length is 10 residues. V lost 6 bases to trimming and J lost 5 bases, with 7 bases between them.

CDR3 coding DNA: TGTGCCATCAGGGAGACTAGCGGGGACAACACAGATACGCAGTATTTT. This translates into CAIRETSGDNTDTQYF. The chain joins TRBV10-3 to TRBJ2-3; 11 positions match TRBD2. V dropped 6 bases and J dropped 2; count of bases not matched to a gene: 7. Germline CDR1 ENHRY, CDR2 SYGVKD. This CDR3 region has 16 residues.

The rearrangement uses TRBV4-1 and TRBJ2-7; a weak D match, TRBD2 (7 bases). Trimming cost V 6 bases and J 6 bases, with 12 bases left between them. This CDR3 has 12 residues. Germline V lookup: CDR1 MGHRA, CDR2 YSYEKL. CDR3 in DNA: TGCGCCAGCAGGGGGGGGCGGGGCGAGCAGTACTTC. The encoded protein is CASRGGRGEQYF.

This CDR3 reads CASSLASNRRTDTQYF. CDR3 DNA sequence: TGCGCCAGCAGCTTGGCTTCCAACCGGCGCACAGATACGCAGTATTTT. The chain has TRBV5-1 and TRBJ2-3; D not resolved. The V end was cut by 0 bases, the J end by 1 base, with 12 bases between. The CDR3 covers 16 residues. Germline V gene data show CDR1 as SGHRS and CDR2 as YFSETQ.

This clone came up once. The chain links TRBV10-3 to TRBJ2-7; D unclear. V lost 3 bases, J lost 0 bases, and 12 bases lay in between. From germline, CDR1 is ENHRY and CDR2 SYGVKD. This CDR3 is built from 15 residues. Written as DNA, the CDR3 is TGTGCCATCAGTGATCCGGACCGTAGCTCCTACGAGCAGTACTTC. Translating gives CAISDPDRSSYEQYF.

The J gene is TRBJ1-1, the V gene TRBV5-1, with TRBD1 matching 7 bases. CDR1 and CDR2 from the germline V gene are SGHRS and YFSETQ. The CDR3 consists of 12 residues. The trim removed 3 bases at V and 5 bases at J, leaving 1 base unmatched. DNA of the CDR3: TGCGCCAGCAGCTCGGACAGGACTGAAGCTTTCTTT. Translated: CASSSDRTEAFF. Combining the CDR3 with reference TRBV5-1 and TRBJ1-1 gives the whole variable domain KAGVTQTPRYLIKTRGQQVTLSCSPISGHRSVSWYQQTPGQGLQFLFEYFSETQRNKGNFPGRFSGRQFSNSRSEMNVSTLELGDSALYLCASSSDRTEAFFGQGTRLTVV.

V usage is TRBV10-3 and J usage is TRBJ2-7; unclear D gene. Trimming pared 2 bases from V and 0 bases from J, leaving 8 bases between. Germline values: CDR1 ENHRY, CDR2 SYGVKD. CDR3 length equals 14 residues. The CDR3 sequence: CAISETPSSYEQYF. In DNA, the CDR3 is TGTGCCATCAGTGAGACTCCAAGCTCCTACGAGCAGTACTTC.

This chain links TRBV2 with TRBJ2-2; 11 bases agree with TRBD2. Germline V gene lookup returns CDR1 SNHLY and CDR2 FYNNEI. Trimming at V came to 3 bases and at J to 2 bases, leaving 11 bases not matched to a gene. This CDR3 is 19 amino acids long. CDR3 bases: TGTGCCAGCAGTGATGCCCCGACTCGACTAGCGGGAAACACCGGGGAGCTGTTTTTT. Protein sequence: CASSDAPTRLAGNTGELFF.

This clone was observed a handful of times. Other DNA sequences in this sample translate to the same CDR3. CDR3 sequence (DNA): TGTGCCAGCAGTTCCCACAATGAGCAGTTCTTC. Translated: CASSSHNEQFF. The gene calls are TRBV27 and TRBJ2-1, with D unclear. The CDR3 extends over 11 amino acids. V lost 4 bases and J lost 5, with 3 bases in between. The germline CDR1 and CDR2 sequences are MNHEY and SMNVEV (reference sequence).

This clone is a singleton in its sample. This chain connects TRBV11-2 to TRBJ2-5, with D perhaps given as TRBD1 or TRBD2 (5 bases each). The CDR3 has 14 residues. Trimming shortened V by 6 bases and J by 10 bases, and 21 bases separated the two germline ends. Germline-derived CDR1 and CDR2 are SGHAT and FQNNGV. The CDR3 region has the DNA TGTGCCAGCAGTCCGACAGTGGCCCTAGAGGGCCAGTACTTC. Protein sequence: CASSPTVALEGQYF.

The chain combines TRBV7-9 with TRBJ2-7; 12 bases fit TRBD2. Germline V CDR1 and CDR2: SEHNR, FQNEAQ (reference sequence). The ends lost 3 bases at V and 4 bases at J; junction bases unmatched: 7. The CDR3 runs 16 residues. The CDR3 coding sequence is TGTGCCAGCAGCTTGGATGGACTAGCGGGATTATACGAGCAGTACTTC. Amino acid sequence: CASSLDGLAGLYEQYF.

The chain combines TRBV30 with TRBJ1-2; 9 bases map to TRBD1. The CDR3 sequence is 15 residues long. Per germline, CDR1 GTSNPN and CDR2 SVGIG (reference sequence). The ends lost 6 bases at V and 2 bases at J; junction bases unmatched: 10. CDR3 DNA sequence: TGTGCCTGCAGCCGGGACAGGGACTGGAACTATGGCTACACCTTC. Translated: CACSRDRDWNYGYTF.

This clone was picked up one time. CDR3 sequence reads: CASSQSYFYEQYF. CDR3 nucleotides: TGCGCCAGCAGCCAAAGTTATTTCTACGAGCAGTACTTC. V usage is TRBV4-1 and J usage is TRBJ2-7; D is unresolved. CDR1 MGHRA and CDR2 YSYEKL come from the germline V gene. The V end lost 2 bases, the J end lost 3 bases, and 8 bases lay between the germline ends. CDR3 length: 13 residues.

The J gene is TRBJ2-1, the V gene TRBV4-2; 9 nucleotides line up with TRBD2. J lost 4 bases, V lost 3 bases, and 13 bases had no gene match. Germline CDR1 reads LGHNA; CDR2 reads YNFKEQ. CDR3 length: 18 amino acids. The CDR3 DNA reads TGTGCCAGCAGCCAGGACCCGTCAGAGCGGGGGGTATACAATGAGCAGTTCTTC. Translation: CASSQDPSERGVYNEQFF.

The J gene is TRBJ1-3, the V gene TRBV6-5, with D tentatively TRBD1 (6 bases). Deletions cut 0 bases from V and 5 bases from J, with 11 bases between. Germline CDR1 MNHEY, CDR2 SVGAGI. CDR3 size: 15 residues. The CDR3 protein is CASSYSWGARNTIYF. The CDR3 DNA follows: TGTGCCAGCAGTTACTCGTGGGGGGCGAGAAACACCATATATTTT.

The chain has TRBV5-1 and TRBJ1-1; TRBD1 agrees at 7 bases. V was clipped by 5 bases and J by 6 bases; unmatched bases: 7. The CDR3 is made up of 13 amino acids. Germline CDR1 reads SGHRS; CDR2 reads YFSETQ. CDR3 sequence (DNA): TGCGCCAGCAGGTCGACAGGGAGCGCTGAAGCTTTCTTT. This sequence encodes CASRSTGSAEAFF.

As concerns this clone: The same CDR3 can be traced to other DNA sequences in this sample. The V call is TRBV19, the J call TRBJ2-5, with a weak D call TRBD1 (6 bases). This CDR3 is built from 13 residues. V lost 6 bases and J 3 bases, leaving 11 bases between the germline ends. CDR1 is LNHDA and CDR2 is SQIVND in the germline V gene (reference sequence). CDR3 sequence reads: CASSVDSEETQYF. The CDR3 DNA reads TGTGCCAGTAGCGTGGACAGCGAAGAGACCCAGTACTTC.

The V gene is TRBV19, the J gene TRBJ1-1; 8 nucleotides agree with TRBD1. The CDR3 is made up of 14 amino acids. The V and J ends lost 6 bases and 2 bases, in that order; junction bases with no gene match: 5. CDR1 is LNHDA and CDR2 is SQIVND in the germline V gene (reference sequence). The CDR3 nucleotides read TGTGCCAGTAGCTCAGGACAGGGAAACACTGAAGCTTTCTTT. Protein: CASSSGQGNTEAFF.

V and J are TRBV6-8 and TRBJ2-4; 9 bases are shared with TRBD1. Trimming removed 4 bases from V and 6 bases from J; junction bases left unmatched: 10. This CDR3 has 16 amino acids. The germline V gene encodes CDR1 MNHGY and CDR2 SAAAGT. This CDR3 is CASSSWGQGYGNIQYF. CDR3 sequence (DNA): TGTGCCAGCAGTTCTTGGGGACAGGGATACGGAAACATTCAGTACTTC.

The chain combines TRBV19 with TRBJ1-5, with a possible D match to TRBD1 (6 bases). V was cut by 9 bases and J by 0 bases, with 15 bases left in between. The CDR3 length is 15 residues. Germline V gene lookup returns CDR1 LNHDA and CDR2 SQIVND (reference sequence). CDR3 amino acids: CASLEQGDSNQPQHF. DNA for the CDR3: TGTGCCAGCCTGGAACAGGGTGATAGCAATCAGCCCCAGCATTTT. The whole variable domain, filled in from reference TRBV19 and TRBJ1-5, reads DGGITQSPKYLFRKEGQNVTLSCEQNLNHDAMYWYRQDPGQGLRLIYYSQIVNDFQKGDIAEGYSVSREKKESFPLTVTSAQKNPTAFYLCASLEQGDSNQPQHFGDGTRLSIL.

This clone showed up just a few times. The rearrangement uses TRBV5-4 and TRBJ2-5, with TRBD1 matching 12 bases. V was clipped by 0 bases and J by 6 bases; unmatched bases: 9. Per germline, CDR1 SGHNT and CDR2 YYREEE (reference sequence). This CDR3 has 17 amino acids. The CDR3 is CASSLAGTGGVAKTQYF. The CDR3 DNA is TGTGCCAGCAGCTTGGCAGGGACAGGGGGCGTTGCAAAGACCCAGTACTTC.

V is TRBV27 and J is TRBJ2-7; D is unresolved. V was pared by 3 bases and J by 6 bases, with 18 bases between. The CDR3 runs to 15 residues. Germline-derived CDR1 and CDR2 are MNHEY and SMNVEV (reference sequence). In DNA, the CDR3 is TGTGCCAGCAGTTTTTCTTTGGGCTTTAGTAGCGAGCAGTACTTC. It yields the protein CASSFSLGFSSEQYF.

In its sample, this clone was seen once. This chain joins TRBV6-5 and TRBJ2-7, with 13 bases that match TRBD2. The CDR3 runs 14 residues. V lost 6 bases, J lost 2 bases, and 1 base stayed unmatched. Germline assignment: CDR1 MNHEY and CDR2 SVGAGI. CDR3 DNA sequence: TGTGCCAGCAGCGGGACTAGCGGGGCCTACGAGCAGTACTTC. Residues: CASSGTSGAYEQYF.